What follows is one T cell receptor beta chain and its context. Its antigen is undetermined. This entry is derived from a study of shared clonotypes between healthy human individuals. Notes on the study in general: Incompleteness in sorted-subset sequencing, despite large depth, was shown by rarefaction.

Some clones are missing from TCRdb's copy, which holds only in-frame ones; the method was immunoSEQ multiplex PCR. This table holds about 1.1 million clones, approximately 77% found once. The CDR3 runs to 13 residues. The V gene lost 1 base and the J gene lost 6 bases, with 9 bases spanning the gap. Looked up from germline, CDR1 is SEHNR and CDR2 is FQNEAQ (reference sequence). This chain uses TRBV7-9 with TRBJ1-1, with a possible D match to TRBD1 (6 bases). The sequenced material came from memory CD4+ T cells from PBMCs. The subset here: CD45RA-negative fraction. The sequence was obtained from a man younger than 35 in good health. Some clones in this sample may be carry-over from other donors' samples. CDR3 in amino acids: CASSLDQGPEAFF. The CDR3 coding sequence is TGTGCCAGCAGCTTAGATCAGGGGCCTGAAGCTTTCTTT.